The 31 T cell receptor beta chains given below trace back to one sample, sequenced in a study of blood T cell repertoires in COVID-19. The table came from immunoSEQ multiplex PCR; TCRdb's copy has only in-frame clones and leaves some out. The sample holds approximately 190,000 clones, approximately 90% seen once. Sequencing was performed on peripheral blood. The receptors were sampled from a man aged 35 to 55 with active or convalescent COVID-19.

The chain couples TRBV15 to TRBJ2-2; TRBD1 matches at 7 bases. The ends lost 3 bases at V and 2 bases at J; junction bases unmatched: 6. Germline V gene sequence: CDR1 LNHNV, CDR2 YYDKDF (reference sequence). The CDR3 is made up of 16 amino acids. The CDR3 is CATSSLRQGNTGELFF. The CDR3 bases are TGTGCCACCAGCAGCCTAAGACAGGGTAACACCGGGGAGCTGTTTTTT.

The genes are TRBV18 and TRBJ1-1; 7 positions match TRBD1. V shed 1 base and J 0 bases; nucleotides not matched to a gene: 14. This CDR3 is built from 19 residues. Per germline, CDR1 KGHSH and CDR2 LQKENI. The CDR3: CASSPRSDRVAEMNTEAFF. CDR3 coding DNA: TGTGCCAGCTCACCACGATCCGACAGGGTAGCTGAGATGAACACTGAAGCTTTCTTT.

The chain has TRBV24-1 and TRBJ1-2; D call uncertain. CDR3 length: 14 amino acids. CDR1 KGHDR and CDR2 SFDVKD come from the germline V gene. V lost 1 base to trimming and J lost 6 bases, with 11 bases between them. The CDR3 loop reads CATSDFSGGDGYTF. In nucleotides, the CDR3 is TGTGCCACCAGTGATTTTTCCGGAGGAGATGGCTACACCTTC.

The chain employs TRBV28 and TRBJ1-2; no definite D call. The V gene's germline CDR1 is MDHEN and CDR2 SYDVKM. V dropped 4 bases and J dropped 8 bases, with 17 bases sitting between them. The CDR3 is 14 amino acids. CDR3 sequence reads: CASSSTYREWGYTF. In nucleotides, the CDR3 is TGTGCCAGCAGTTCGACGTACCGGGAGTGGGGCTACACCTTC.

The rearrangement links TRBV5-1 to TRBJ2-3; 7 bases map to TRBD1. This CDR3 is built from 16 residues. V shed 1 base and J 4 bases; nucleotides not matched to a gene: 9. CDR1 and CDR2 from the germline V gene are SGHRS and YFSETQ. CDR3 nucleotides: TGCGCCAGCAGCTTGCAGGCAGGGGGTTTCGCAGATACGCAGTATTTT. It specifies CASSLQAGGFADTQYF. Using reference TRBV5-1 and TRBJ2-3 for the parts outside the CDR3, the full variable domain is KAGVTQTPRYLIKTRGQQVTLSCSPISGHRSVSWYQQTPGQGLQFLFEYFSETQRNKGNFPGRFSGRQFSNSRSEMNVSTLELGDSALYLCASSLQAGGFADTQYFGPGTRLTVL.

This chain uses TRBV6-5 with TRBJ2-7; D is unclear. Trimming took off 0 bases at V and 1 base at J, with 13 bases between the two ends. The CDR3 consists of 16 residues. Looked up from germline, CDR1 is MNHEY and CDR2 is SVGAGI. This CDR3 reads CASSYSYDTLSYEQYF. The CDR3 coding sequence is TGTGCCAGCAGTTACTCTTACGACACCCTTTCCTACGAGCAGTACTTC.

The chain uses TRBV3-1 (or the pseudogene TRBV3-2) and TRBJ1-2; 9 nucleotides line up with TRBD1. After removal of 5 bases from V and 4 bases from J, the junction contained 5 bases not matched to a gene. The CDR3 spans 14 residues. Germline V lookup: CDR1 LGHDT, CDR2 YNNKEL (reference sequence). CDR3 sequence reads: CASSTQGATYGYTF. CDR3 coding DNA: TGTGCCAGCAGCACACAGGGGGCGACCTATGGCTACACCTTC.

The V call is TRBV7-2, the J call TRBJ1-3; 8 positions agree with TRBD1. Trimming cost V 2 bases and J 6 bases; bases outside gene matches: 6. Per the germline V gene, CDR1 is SGHTA and CDR2 is FQGNSA. The CDR3 is made up of 15 amino acids. The chain's CDR3 is CASSLRTGPENTIYF. CDR3 coding DNA: TGTGCCAGCAGCTTACGGACAGGGCCCGAAAACACCATATATTTT.

This clone was seen once. The chain employs TRBV19 and TRBJ1-3; D call uncertain. CDR1 is LNHDA, CDR2 SQIVND, per germline (reference sequence). The CDR3 loop spans 13 amino acids. Trimming took off 3 bases at V and 0 bases at J, with 3 bases between the two ends. CDR3 sequence reads: CASSIGSGNTIYF. The CDR3, as DNA: TGTGCCAGTAGTATCGGCTCTGGAAACACCATATATTTT.

V usage is TRBV5-1 and J usage is TRBJ2-1; 8 nucleotides line up with TRBD2. The CDR3 totals 16 residues. Trimming took 0 bases from V and 5 from J; bases not matched to a gene: 7. Germline CDR1 is SGHRS and CDR2 is YFSETQ. The CDR3, as DNA: TGCGCCAGCAGCTTGGTGTGGCGGGGGGAAAACAATGAGCAGTTCTTC. The encoded protein is CASSLVWRGENNEQFF.

The chain carries TRBV5-1 and TRBJ2-1; 11 bases agree with TRBD2. The CDR3 length is 17 residues. With V trimmed by 4 bases and J by 4 bases, 10 bases remained unmatched. Germline CDR1 is SGHRS and CDR2 is YFSETQ. The DNA for the CDR3 is TGCGCCAGCAGCCTAACCGTGACTAGCGGGATTTACAATGAGCAGTTCTTC. It encodes CASSLTVTSGIYNEQFF.

This chain connects TRBV11-2 to TRBJ1-1; 8 nucleotides align to TRBD1. The CDR3 runs to 13 residues. J was trimmed by 4 bases and V by 3 bases; bases with no gene match: 1. Germline loops: CDR1 SGHAT, CDR2 FQNNGV. Here the CDR3 reads CASSFDRGTEAFF. The CDR3 nucleotides read TGTGCCAGCAGCTTCGACAGGGGCACTGAAGCTTTCTTT.

This clone has ten or more counts. The genes are TRBV4-2 and TRBJ1-2; 7 nucleotides agree with TRBD1. Germline trimming cut 2 bases from V and 0 bases from J; bases unmatched to any gene: 9. The CDR3 consists of 17 residues. Germline assignment: CDR1 LGHNA and CDR2 YNFKEQ. For the CDR3, the DNA is TGTGCCAGCAGCCAACGAGCAGGGGGATCAGCTAACTATGGCTACACCTTC. Residues: CASSQRAGGSANYGYTF.

The J gene is TRBJ2-1, the V gene TRBV20-1, with TRBD2 matching 10 bases. The CDR3 totals 16 residues. Losses at the gene ends were 6 bases for V and 7 bases for J; bases not matched to a gene: 15. Germline loops: CDR1 DFQATT, CDR2 SNEGSKA (reference sequence). This chain's CDR3 is CSASRTAGGLLNEQFF. The CDR3 DNA is TGCAGTGCCAGTAGAACAGCGGGAGGGCTATTGAATGAGCAGTTCTTC.

The chain recombines TRBV28 with TRBJ2-5; the match to TRBD1 covers 7 bases. Germline V gene sequence: CDR1 MDHEN, CDR2 SYDVKM. The CDR3 contains 12 residues. The DNA of the CDR3 is TGTGCGTCGACAGGGCTCCAAGAGACCCAGTACTTC. The encoded protein is CASTGLQETQYF.

The J gene is TRBJ2-1, the V gene TRBV19; 7 bases agree with TRBD1. Losses at the gene ends were 4 bases for V and 5 bases for J; bases not matched to a gene: 14. There are 17 residues in the CDR3. In germline, CDR1 is LNHDA, CDR2 SQIVND (reference sequence). The CDR3 DNA follows: TGTGCCAGTAGTAAAGGACAGGTCGTTTCTTCACACAATGAGCAGTTCTTC. Amino acid sequence: CASSKGQVVSSHNEQFF.

This sequence joins TRBV11-2 and TRBJ1-4, with D possibly TRBD1 on 6 matching bases. Germline lookup yields CDR1 SGHAT and CDR2 FQNNGV. The CDR3 length is 16 residues. V shed 5 bases and J shed 8 bases, with 21 bases lying between them. The CDR3 DNA follows: TGTGCCAGCAGCCGAGGGACATTAGGGAGAGAGGAAAAACTGTTTTTT. Its translation is CASSRGTLGREEKLFF.

J is TRBJ1-4 and V is TRBV5-1; 8 bases agree with TRBD1. This CDR3 is built from 17 residues. Germline CDR1 is SGHRS and CDR2 is YFSETQ. V was pared by 4 bases and J by 3 bases, with 11 bases of the junction left unmatched. CDR3 residues: CASSRQGPTLANEKLFF. In nucleotides, the CDR3 is TGCGCCAGCAGCCGACAGGGGCCGACCCTTGCTAATGAAAAACTGTTTTTT.

The chain is built from TRBV9 and TRBJ1-5, with D possibly matching TRBD1 (6 bases). The CDR3 sequence is 13 residues long. The V and J ends lost 7 bases and 4 bases respectively, with 12 bases between them. Germline V CDR1 and CDR2: SGDLS, YYNGEE. This CDR3 is CASSGDINQPQHF. DNA of the CDR3: TGTGCCAGCTCCGGGGACATAAATCAGCCCCAGCATTTT.

V gene TRBV6-1 combines with J gene TRBJ2-5; no clear D. Germline V CDR1 and CDR2: MNHNS, SASEGT. Trimming took off 7 bases at V and 5 bases at J, with 20 bases between the two ends. The CDR3 sequence is 15 residues long. The CDR3: CASTFRLGLNETQYF. The CDR3 DNA follows: TGTGCCAGCACCTTTCGCCTAGGCCTTAATGAGACCCAGTACTTC.

The chain links TRBV7-3 to TRBJ2-1, with TRBD2 identical over 11 bases. V lost 5 bases to trimming and J lost 2 bases; unmatched junction nucleotides: 2. The CDR3 loop spans 15 amino acids. CDR1 is SGHTA and CDR2 is FQGTGA in the germline V gene. This CDR3 is CASSHSGGAYNEQFF. The CDR3 region has the DNA TGTGCCAGCAGCCATAGCGGGGGGGCCTACAATGAGCAGTTCTTC.

Ten or more counts support this clone. The genes are TRBV19 and TRBJ1-1, with 7 bases aligning to TRBD1. The CDR3 length is 15 residues. The junction had 3 bases not matched to a gene; V was cut back by 1 base and J by 1 base. CDR1 is LNHDA and CDR2 is SQIVND in the germline V gene (reference sequence). The CDR3 coding sequence is TGTGCCAGTAGTATAGGAAAGGGGGCGAACACTGAAGCTTTCTTT. This codes for CASSIGKGANTEAFF. The whole variable domain, remainder taken from reference TRBV19 and TRBJ1-1, is DGGITQSPKYLFRKEGQNVTLSCEQNLNHDAMYWYRQDPGQGLRLIYYSQIVNDFQKGDIAEGYSVSREKKESFPLTVTSAQKNPTAFYLCASSIGKGANTEAFFGQGTRLTVV.

The sample holds a few counts of this clone. The chain joins TRBV19 to TRBJ2-7, with 10 nucleotides matching TRBD1. The V gene end was trimmed by 5 bases and the J gene end by 7 bases; junction bases not matched to a gene: 11. Germline loops: CDR1 LNHDA, CDR2 SQIVND (reference sequence). The CDR3 is 15 amino acids. The CDR3: CASSPPGQGLREQYF. DNA of the CDR3: TGTGCCAGTAGTCCTCCGGGACAGGGGTTAAGGGAGCAGTACTTC.

This rearrangement joins TRBV11-2 to TRBJ2-6; D unclear. Germline V gene data show CDR1 as SGHAT and CDR2 as FQNNGV. The CDR3 is 13 residues long. With 4 bases removed from V and 2 bases from J, the gap between germline ends came to 3 bases. The CDR3 DNA follows: TGTGCCAGCAGCTGGCCTGGGGCCAACGTCCTGACTTTC. Its translation: CASSWPGANVLTF.

J is TRBJ1-1 and V is TRBV11-3; D uncertain. Trimming stripped 2 bases from V and 4 bases from J, with 5 bases between. Germline loops: CDR1 SGHNT, CDR2 YENEEA. The CDR3 runs to 12 residues. This CDR3 reads CASSLLPTEAFF. The CDR3 bases are TGTGCCAGCAGCTTACTCCCCACTGAAGCTTTCTTT.

The V call is TRBV5-1, the J call TRBJ1-1, with a weak D call TRBD1 (5 bases). The germline V gene has CDR1 SGHRS and CDR2 YFSETQ. This CDR3 is 15 amino acids long. V lost 0 bases to trimming and J lost 1 base, with 10 bases between them. CDR3 nucleotide sequence: TGCGCCAGCAGCTTGGTCGGGGGAGGGAACACTGAAGCTTTCTTT. As protein: CASSLVGGGNTEAFF. Full variable domain (missing parts from reference TRBV5-1 and TRBJ1-1): KAGVTQTPRYLIKTRGQQVTLSCSPISGHRSVSWYQQTPGQGLQFLFEYFSETQRNKGNFPGRFSGRQFSNSRSEMNVSTLELGDSALYLCASSLVGGGNTEAFFGQGTRLTVV.

The sample holds a few counts of this clone. The rearrangement uses TRBV11-2 and TRBJ2-3; no clear D. V was cut by 1 base and J by 4 bases, with 9 bases left in between. This CDR3 region has 14 residues. Germline CDR1 reads SGHAT; CDR2 reads FQNNGV. The CDR3 region is CASSLGGFADTQYF. The CDR3 DNA follows: TGTGCCAGCAGCTTAGGAGGTTTCGCAGATACGCAGTATTTT.

The V gene is TRBV5-6, the J gene TRBJ1-5, with TRBD1 matching over 7 bases. The CDR3 covers 14 residues. The V segment lost 3 bases and the J segment 7 bases; nucleotides outside the gene matches: 7. CDR1 is SGHDT and CDR2 is YYEEEE in the germline V gene. For the CDR3, the DNA is TGTGCCAGCAGCTCACTTGACAGGGCCCAGCCCCAGCATTTT. It yields the protein CASSSLDRAQPQHF.

The sample holds one count of this clone. The chain joins TRBV6-6 to TRBJ1-5; no firm D call. Germline V gene lookup returns CDR1 MNHNY and CDR2 SVGAGI (reference sequence). Trimming pared 4 bases from V and 11 bases from J, leaving 15 bases between. The CDR3 has 13 amino acids. This CDR3 is CASSFRGETAQHF. The CDR3 DNA reads TGTGCCAGCAGTTTCCGGGGTGAAACGGCCCAGCATTTT.

The CDR3 sequence: CASSLMSSGRARDTQYF. DNA for the CDR3: TGCGCCAGCAGCTTGATGTCTAGCGGGAGGGCGAGGGATACGCAGTATTTT. The V call is TRBV5-1, the J call TRBJ2-3; 12 bases are shared with TRBD2. This CDR3 is built from 17 residues. The ends lost 1 base at V and 6 bases at J; junction bases unmatched: 9. The germline CDR1 and CDR2 sequences are SGHRS and YFSETQ.

This sequence joins TRBV25-1 and TRBJ1-4; D uncertain. The CDR3 is 16 amino acids. V was clipped by 4 bases and J by 8 bases, with 20 bases between them. Germline V gene data show CDR1 as MGHDK and CDR2 as SYGVNS. This CDR3 reads CASSAVTEERLEKLFF. Written as DNA, the CDR3 is TGTGCCAGCAGTGCTGTGACCGAAGAGAGACTCGAAAAACTGTTTTTT.